The rows below give T cell receptor beta chains drawn from one sample of a study of glioma-infiltrating T cells after dendritic cell vaccination. Some clones are missing from TCRdb's copy, which holds only in-frame ones; the method was immunoSEQ multiplex PCR. The sample includes roughly 100,000 clones, 75% to 85% of them seen just once. Sequenced material: blood, taken before dendritic cell vaccination. The receptors were sampled from a human donor with glioblastoma. The CDR3 runs from the conserved cysteine through the conserved F or W. A D gene is named only where the DNA matches it firmly. The listing skips clone size in some rows; elsewhere it reads once, few, many or a size class.

cdr3_nt cdr3_aa v_call clone_size j_call d_call
TGTGCCAGCAGCGCCTCCGGACTAGCGGGTCAAGAGACCCAGTACTTC CASSASGLAGQETQYF TRBV11-1 NA TRBJ2-5 TRBD2
TGTGCCAGCAGTCCAGCGGGAGACTCCTACGAGCAGTACTTC CASSPAGDSYEQYF TRBV6-1 NA TRBJ2-7 TRBD2
TGCGCCAGCAGCCAAGATTTCCGGGTATACTACGAGCAGTACTTC CASSQDFRVYYEQYF TRBV4-1 NA TRBJ2-7 NA
TGTGCCAGCAGCTTAGTTTCGCTAGCGGGGGGTTCAACCTACGAGCAGTACTTC CASSLVSLAGGSTYEQYF TRBV7-2 NA TRBJ2-7 TRBD2
TGTGCCAGCAGTTCCGGGACAGGAGTGAGAAAACTGTTTTTT CASSSGTGVRKLFF TRBV11-1 NA TRBJ1-4 TRBD1
TGCGCCAGCAGCTTCGTCGGGGTCATGGACGGGGAGCTGTTTTTT CASSFVGVMDGELFF TRBV5-1 once TRBJ2-2 NA
TGTGCCAGCAGCCAAGATCGGGTTTCGTTAACTGAAGCTTTCTTT CASSQDRVSLTEAFF TRBV14 NA TRBJ1-1 NA
TGTGCCAGCAGTTACGGCAGGGGGTGGTATGGCTACACCTTC CASSYGRGWYGYTF TRBV6-5 NA TRBJ1-2 TRBD1
TGTGCCAGCCACAGGGGGGTAGAGGATGAGCAGTTCTTC CASHRGVEDEQFF TRBV2 NA TRBJ2-1 TRBD1
TGCGCCAGCAGCCCCGGGGTGTGGGAGGGTACGAGCAATCAGCCCCAGCATTTT CASSPGVWEGTSNQPQHF TRBV5-1 NA TRBJ1-5 NA
TGTGCCTGGACTAGCGGAGCAGATACGCAGTATTTT CAWTSGADTQYF TRBV30 once TRBJ2-3 TRBD2
TGTGCCAGCAGTTTATCTCAGTTCGTGCGGCAAGAGACCCAGTACTTC CASSLSQFVRQETQYF TRBV27 NA TRBJ2-5 NA
TGTGCCAGCCCCCCGGGACAGGGGGCGGCTGGGGCCAACGTCCTGACTTTC CASPPGQGAAGANVLTF TRBV25-1 once TRBJ2-6 TRBD1
TGCGCCAGCAGCCAAGGGGTAATGGAGTCCTACGAGCAGTACTTC CASSQGVMESYEQYF TRBV4-1 NA TRBJ2-7 NA
TGTGCCAGCAGCTTAGGCAGATCTGGGGAGCTGTTTTTT CASSLGRSGELFF TRBV11-3 NA TRBJ2-2 NA
TGTGCCTGGAGTGTACGACAGAACACCGGGGAGCTGTTTTTT CAWSVRQNTGELFF TRBV30 NA TRBJ2-2 NA
TGTGCCAGCACCCGGAGGACGAGCGGCACTGAAGCTTTCTTT CASTRRTSGTEAFF TRBV5-7 NA TRBJ1-1 NA
TGTGCCAGCAGCAAAGCTGCAGGGGTAAACTATGGCTACACCTTC CASSKAAGVNYGYTF TRBV21-1 NA TRBJ1-2 NA
TGCGCCAGCAGCTTGCGGCGGGCAGAGACCCAGTACTTC CASSLRRAETQYF TRBV5-1 NA TRBJ2-5 NA
TGTGCCAGCAGTTTGGGCAATCTCTACGAGCAGTACTTC CASSLGNLYEQYF TRBV6-1 NA TRBJ2-7 NA
TGTGCCAGCACTCGAGACAGCAGCTATGGCTACACCTTC CASTRDSSYGYTF TRBV2 few TRBJ1-2 NA
TGTGCCAGCTCACCACTTGGCGGGGAGAACACAGATACGCAGTATTTT CASSPLGGENTDTQYF TRBV18 once TRBJ2-3 NA
TGTGCCAGCAGGGGCGGGGGGCTTTTACCCTACGAGCAGTACTTC CASRGGGLLPYEQYF TRBV2 NA TRBJ2-7 TRBD2
TGTGCTAGTGGTTCTACAACCGCACAGAACTATGGCTACACCTTC CASGSTTAQNYGYTF TRBV12-5 NA TRBJ1-2 NA
TGCGCCAGCACTCCACGAATCCTTACCCCCGGGACGTTCAGGGGCGGCTACACCTTC CASTPRILTPGTFRGGYTF TRBV5-1 NA TRBJ1-2 NA
TGTGCCAGCAGCCTACTGGGACTCAATGAAAAACTGTTTTTT CASSLLGLNEKLFF TRBV11-1 NA TRBJ1-4 NA
TGTGCCAGCAGCATTAGTCAGGCCCTAGCGGGGCCCTACAATGAGCAGTTCTTC CASSISQALAGPYNEQFF TRBV11-3 NA TRBJ2-1 TRBD2
TGTGCCTGGAGCCCCGACAGATATAATGAAAAACTGTTTTTT CAWSPDRYNEKLFF TRBV30 NA TRBJ1-4 NA
TGTGCCAGCAGTTTTCAGGGAAATCAGCCCCAGCATTTT CASSFQGNQPQHF TRBV27 NA TRBJ1-5 NA
TGTGCCTGGAGTCCCGGATTCGGGGAGTACAATGAGCAGTTCTTC CAWSPGFGEYNEQFF TRBV30 once TRBJ2-1 NA
TGTGCCAGCAGCGTAAAAGGGGGCGCGGTAACCGGGGAGCTGTTTTTT CASSVKGGAVTGELFF TRBV9 NA TRBJ2-2 TRBD1
TGCGCCAGCAGCCACCCACTCGCGCGAGTCAATGAGCAGTTCTTC CASSHPLARVNEQFF TRBV4-1 NA TRBJ2-1 NA
TGCGCCAGCAGTCTGTCAGGGGTCGTGAACACTGAAGCTTTCTTT CASSLSGVVNTEAFF TRBV5-1 NA TRBJ1-1 NA
TGTGCCAGCAGTCCGGGACAGGGAGGGGATACGCAGTATTTT CASSPGQGGDTQYF TRBV6-4 few TRBJ2-3 TRBD1
TGTGCCAGCAGTTACGGTCAGGGGCTCGGTTCACCCCTCCACTTT CASSYGQGLGSPLHF TRBV6-5 NA TRBJ1-6 NA
TGTGCCAGCAGCTTCTTAGTGGCCAACGTCCTGACTTTC CASSFLVANVLTF TRBV7-9 NA TRBJ2-6 NA
TGTGCCAGTAGTAGAGAGACAGTTTTTTATGACTACACCTTC CASSRETVFYDYTF TRBV19 NA TRBJ1-2 NA
TGTGCCAGCAGCCCCCGACACTCGGGAGGGACCCAGTACTTC CASSPRHSGGTQYF TRBV7-6 NA TRBJ2-5 TRBD2
TGTGCCAGCAGCAGAGTGACAGGGTCGACCACTGAAGCTTTCTTT CASSRVTGSTTEAFF TRBV7-9 NA TRBJ1-1 TRBD1
TGTGCCAGCAGTACGGGGGGGGACTCCTACAATGAGCAGTTCTTC CASSTGGDSYNEQFF TRBV6-5 NA TRBJ2-1 TRBD2
TGCGCCAGCAGCCAAGAGGGCAGGGTGGGACAGGGTTTCTTT CASSQEGRVGQGFF TRBV4-3 NA TRBJ1-1 TRBD1
TGTGCCACCGAGGGGGACAGGGGCAACACTAATGAAAAACTGTTTTTT CATEGDRGNTNEKLFF TRBV2 few TRBJ1-4 TRBD1
TGCGCCAGCAGCCGGGACAGGGGGAGCGAAAAACTGTTTTTT CASSRDRGSEKLFF TRBV5-1 NA TRBJ1-4 TRBD1
TGTGCCAGCAGTTACCATGAGAGTGCGCAGACCCAGTACTTC CASSYHESAQTQYF TRBV6-6 NA TRBJ2-5 NA
TGTGCCAGCAGCAGGGAGGGGAGAACTAATGAAAAACTGTTTTTT CASSREGRTNEKLFF TRBV7-9 NA TRBJ1-4 NA
TGCGCCAGCAGCCAGACATTTAACTATGGCTACACCTTC CASSQTFNYGYTF TRBV5-1 NA TRBJ1-2 NA
TGTGCCAGCACCGACCGGGGACTTTCTCGATACGAGCAGTACTTC CASTDRGLSRYEQYF TRBV6-6 NA TRBJ2-7 NA
TGTGCTAGTGGTTTCCAGGGGGCTCAAACTTATAGCAATCAGCCCCAGCATTTT CASGFQGAQTYSNQPQHF TRBV12-5 many TRBJ1-5 TRBD1
TGTGCCAGCAGCTTTTGGACATCCTCTGGAAACACCATATATTTT CASSFWTSSGNTIYF TRBV7-9 NA TRBJ1-3 NA
TGTGCTAGTCAGGACAGGGTAATGGGTGGCAATCAGCTCCAGCATTTT CASQDRVMGGNQLQHF TRBV12-5 NA TRBJ1-5 TRBD1
TGCGCCAGCAGCCAAGTTTATGTGTCTGGAAACACCATATATTTT CASSQVYVSGNTIYF TRBV4-1 few TRBJ1-3 NA
TGTGCCACCAGCAGGAACCTGGACAGGGGGGGAAAAGCTTTCTTT CATSRNLDRGGKAFF TRBV15 NA TRBJ1-1 TRBD1
TGTGCCAGCAGCTTTCGAGGGGGCCGCTCACCCCTCCACTTT CASSFRGGRSPLHF TRBV5-6 once TRBJ1-6 TRBD1